Only a few counts were recorded for the clone carrying this TCR beta chain. Its specificity is unknown. The V and J ends lost 7 bases and 4 bases respectively, with 16 bases between them. Germline V lookup: CDR1 MNHEY, CDR2 SVGAGI. CDR3 length equals 14 residues. This sample was taken from a study of naive and memory T cell subsets. Broader study findings: Diversity fell and Gini index rose from naive through CM, EM, EMRA. Findings for naive and memory subsets could not be checked against ground truth. A few larger clonotypes appeared in naive repertoires, especially CD8, possibly memory cells re-expressing CD45RA. In naive cells, over 90% of TCR sequences were seen only once.

Both TRBC1 and TRBC2 were covered by a beta constant-region primer of two equimolar oligonucleotides. Ligated cDNA was amplified by four rounds of PCR with nested alpha and beta constant-region primers and SP2. In TCRdb, the UMI-ligation and nested PCR reads were re-called with MiXCR into one record per CDR3 protein. The table lists roughly 150,000 distinct CDR3 sequences, about 20% of them singletons. This receptor was taken from a human donor in good health. Material: naive CD8+ T cells from blood. This chain uses TRBV6-5 with TRBJ1-1; D is undetermined. The CDR3, as DNA: TGTGCCAGCACCTCCCCCGGGAGGGCCACTGAAGCTTTCTTT. Protein sequence: CASTSPGRATEAFF.